This record looks at one T cell receptor beta chain sequence and its context. Its cognate antigen is unknown. This entry is derived from a study of CD8 T cells in Susac syndrome. Study-level points and caveats: It was acknowledged in the study that the number of individuals who were included in its TCR sequencing and HLA analysis was relatively small.

The control group consisted of healthy donors matched for age and sex. This CDR3 region has 13 residues. Trimming cost V 6 bases and J 4 bases, with 16 bases left between them. Looked up from germline, CDR1 is DFQATT and CDR2 is SNEGSKA (reference sequence). Random hexamers were used to reverse transcribe an amount of about 0.5 to 1 ug RNA. Amplification of TCR beta CDR3 by immunoSEQ multiplex PCR spanned 54 Vbeta and 13 Jbeta. MiXCR, applied by TCRdb to the immunoSEQ multiplex PCR reads, yields one record per CDR3 protein. The data show approximately 120,000 distinct CDR3 sequences, roughly 91% seen once.

Specimen: CD4+ T cells from PBMCs. The clonotype comes from a human donor in good health. This chain connects TRBV20-1 to TRBJ2-7; D possibly matches TRBD1 or TRBD2 (6 bases each). Here the CDR3 DNA reads TGCAGTGCGAGCCCCGGGGGCGGGTACGAGCAGTACTTC. Its protein product is CSASPGGGYEQYF.